Given below is one TCR beta chain in context. The antigen is not known. This entry comes from a study of identifying expanded T cells in peripheral blood. Some clones are missing from TCRdb's copy, which holds only in-frame ones; the method was immunoSEQ multiplex PCR. Found here are tens of thousands of clones, about 80% of them singletons; the top ten hold approximately 19%. CDR1 is ENHRY and CDR2 is SYGVKD in the germline V gene. This CDR3 region has 16 residues. J was trimmed by 4 bases and V by 1 base; bases with no gene match: 7. Whole-study findings and limits: Clone count variance between approximately two-week samples rose with total template count.

The genes are TRBV10-3 and TRBJ2-7, with 10 nucleotides matching TRBD2. The receptor comes from a person between 18 and 70 years old in good health. Material: blood. The CDR3 reads CAISELVLAGGYEQYV. In DNA, the CDR3 is TGTGCCATCAGTGAGTTGGTTTTAGCGGGGGGTTACGAGCAGTACGTC.